This record concerns one T cell receptor (beta chain) sequence. This clonotype was observed a handful of times. Its specific antigen is unknown. No base quality values were provided; no much bigger clone lies one nucleotide off. These data belong to a study of patients and donors after allogeneic stem cell transplantation (dated by TCRdb to about 2020). The library was made by RT-PCR. Reads for this sample came from a NextSeq 550. Using fastp trimming at Q25 and MiXCR clonotype assembly, TCRdb reanalyzed the public sequencing data and kept in-frame beta chains. Merged by CDR3 protein, the rows form single entries marked with the most common genes and DNA. The sample table holds 800,000 to 1,000,000 distinct CDR3 sequences, of which under 20% were seen once. In total, the top ten clones hold 5% to 6.5% of the sample. Compared with germline, V lacks 3 bases and J lacks 1 base; bases without a gene match: 11. As encoded in the germline V gene (reference sequence), CDR1 is DFQATT while CDR2 is SNEGSKA. Spanning cysteine to phenylalanine, the CDR3 consists of 16 amino acids. The kept DNA is CDR3 alone, 48 bases in frame from the first base.

The sequence derives from a human donor who was either an allogeneic HSCT recipient or a stem cell or donor lymphocyte infusion donor (not recorded which). It is not recorded whose cells these are; they may come from a transplant donor. The chain was built from TRBV20-1 and TRBJ2-7; a stretch of 8 junction bases matches TRBD1. Sequences were obtained from blood, either unsorted or a sorted T cell fraction (not recorded which). The CDR3 region: CSARRPRQGTSYEQYF. The nucleotide sequence reads as follows: TGCAGTGCTAGGAGGCCTAGACAGGGGACTTCCTACGAGCAGTACTTC.